This T cell receptor beta chain was sequenced in a study of cytomegalovirus exposure and HLA in healthy donors. Study-wide results and caveats: Later analysis placed DRB1 highest and HLA-C lowest in TCR association rates, which differed by HLA locus.

Nominal health characterized the donors when sampled, though unrecorded immune exposures were likely. The CDR3 extends over 19 amino acids. Germline V gene data show CDR1 as SGHRS and CDR2 as YFSETQ. V trimming: 0 bases; J trimming: 1 base; junction bases outside the gene matches: 7. The PCR made use of 60 Vbeta and 13 Jbeta primers. Sequencing was performed with immunoSEQ multiplex PCR; in TCRdb, only in-frame clones are kept and a portion is missing. Of some 180,000 clones listed, over 75% were seen once; the top ten hold around 1.9%. As regards this clone: Its antigen is unidentified.

This sequence was found in a woman aged 25 to 39 in good health and CMV-seronegative. Specimen: PBMCs. This chain joins TRBV5-1 and TRBJ2-3; 14 bases match TRBD2. The CDR3 is CASSLGSGLAGGGTDTQYF. The CDR3 region has the DNA TGCGCCAGCAGCTTGGGCAGCGGACTAGCGGGGGGAGGCACAGATACGCAGTATTTT.